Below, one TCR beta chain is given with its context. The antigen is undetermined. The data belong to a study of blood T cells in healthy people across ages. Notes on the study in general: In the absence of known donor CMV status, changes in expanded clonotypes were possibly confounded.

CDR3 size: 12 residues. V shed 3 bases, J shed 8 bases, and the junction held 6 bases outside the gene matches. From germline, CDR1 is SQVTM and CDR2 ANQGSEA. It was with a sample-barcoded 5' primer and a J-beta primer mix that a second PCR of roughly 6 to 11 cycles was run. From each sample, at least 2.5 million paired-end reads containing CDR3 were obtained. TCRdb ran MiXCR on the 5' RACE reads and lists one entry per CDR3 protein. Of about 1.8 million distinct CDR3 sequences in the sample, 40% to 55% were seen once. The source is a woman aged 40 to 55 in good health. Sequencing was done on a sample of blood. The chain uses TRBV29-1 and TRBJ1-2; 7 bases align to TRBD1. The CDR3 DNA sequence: TGCAGCGTTGATGAGGGGGCGAGGGGCTACACCTTC. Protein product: CSVDEGARGYTF.